This TCR beta chain is from a study of T-cell reconstitution after alpha-beta-depleted transplantation in children. Overall study findings and caveats: High day-60 TCRbeta diversity in some patients came from surviving recipient T cells and thymic progenitors. T-cell counts and diversity were attributed mostly to newly produced T cells one year after transplant.

The CDR3 loop spans 14 amino acids. Germline V gene sequence: CDR1 SGHRS, CDR2 YFSETQ. V shed 6 bases and J 5 bases; nucleotides not matched to a gene: 8. This clonotype was observed a few times. Its antigen remains unidentified. A library of TCRbeta sequences, prepared with unique molecular identifiers, was generated. Via MiXCR, TCRdb re-called the PCR reads, giving one row per CDR3 protein. This table has hundreds of thousands of distinct CDR3 sequences, approximately 15% appearing once. The sequence was obtained from a male patient aged 5 to 17 who had a stem cell transplant for acute lymphoblastic leukemia, so the T cells may come from the graft donor. The chain couples TRBV5-1 to TRBJ2-1, with 7 bases lining up with TRBD1. The starting material was PBMCs, mostly from graft donor cells, obtained 360 days after TCRalphabeta/CD19-depleted stem cell transplant. The CDR3, as DNA: TGCGCCAGCACCTCGACAGGGTCCCACAATGAGCAGTTCTTC. Its translation: CASTSTGSHNEQFF.